One and the same sample provided the 16 T cell receptor beta chains below, sequenced in a study of metastatic and nonmetastatic thyroid tumors. TCRdb re-processed the PCR reads through MiXCR. This table holds around 19,000 clones, approximately 19% found once. None of the patients had undergone any treatment ahead of thyroid surgery. Sequenced material: blood. Receptor source: a female donor with papillary thyroid cancer or a benign thyroid nodule (not recorded which). Some clones in this sample may be carry-over from other donors' samples.

A few counts support this clone. The chain combines TRBV27 with TRBJ2-1; the match to TRBD1 covers 7 bases. Germline CDR1 and CDR2: MNHEY and SMNVEV (reference sequence). CDR3 length: 18 amino acids. Germline trimming cut 4 bases from V and 4 bases from J; bases unmatched to any gene: 16. The CDR3 DNA reads TGTGCCAGCAGTTCGGGACAGCGAAACGTCCCCACATACAATGAGCAGTTCTTC. Protein sequence: CASSSGQRNVPTYNEQFF.

This clone was recorded at least ten times. The genes are TRBV7-2 and TRBJ2-5, with 11 positions matching TRBD2. The CDR3 contains 16 residues. Trimming took 4 bases from V and 2 from J; bases not matched to a gene: 6. Germline V gives CDR1 SGHTA, CDR2 FQGNSA. For the CDR3, the DNA is TGTGCCAGCAGCTATACTAGCGGGGGTTCACAAGAGACCCAGTACTTC. Translated: CASSYTSGGSQETQYF. Full variable domain (rest looked up from reference TRBV7-2 and TRBJ2-5): GAGVSQSPSNKVTEKGKDVELRCDPISGHTALYWYRQSLGQGLEFLIYFQGNSAPDKSGLPSDRFSAERTGGSVSTLTIQRTQQEDSAVYLCASSYTSGGSQETQYFGPGTRLLVL.

This clone occurred many times. The chain uses TRBV2 and TRBJ2-7, with 13 bases that match TRBD2. V dropped 5 bases and J dropped 9; count of bases not matched to a gene: 10. Germline values: CDR1 SNHLY, CDR2 FYNNEI. The CDR3 is made up of 15 amino acids. The CDR3 here is CASSIGTSGIGVQYF. DNA of the CDR3: TGTGCCAGCAGTATAGGGACTAGCGGGATTGGGGTGCAGTACTTC.

This clone was found many times. The gene calls are TRBV13 and TRBJ2-6, with 8 bases aligning to TRBD1. Germline-derived CDR1 and CDR2 are PRHDT and FYEKMQ (reference sequence). This CDR3 has 16 amino acids. The J segment lost 2 bases and the V segment lost 6 bases, leaving 6 bases of the junction unmatched. The CDR3 is CASRIRDRPGANVLTF. CDR3 bases: TGTGCCAGCAGGATCAGGGACAGGCCTGGGGCCAACGTCCTGACTTTC.

The J gene is TRBJ1-5, the V gene TRBV2; no definite D call. The CDR3 has 13 amino acids. V gave up 6 bases and J gave up 12 bases, with 18 bases separating them. Germline V CDR1 and CDR2: SNHLY, FYNNEI. CDR3 loop: CASSYNDNQNQHF. The CDR3 DNA reads as TGTGCCAGCAGCTACAACGATAATCAGAACCAGCATTTT.

Turning to this clone: A much more abundant neighbour one base away suggests this may be a read error. The genes are TRBV7-2 and TRBJ2-5; D is unresolved. The CDR3 contains 11 residues. CDR1 and CDR2 (germline): SGHTA, FQGNSA. This CDR3 is CVSSLKETQYF. The CDR3 DNA reads as TGTGTCAGCAGCTTAAAAGAGACCCAGTACTTC. Using reference TRBV7-2 and TRBJ2-5 for the parts outside the CDR3, the full variable domain is GAGVSQSPSNKVTEKGKDVELRCDPISGHTALYWYRQSLGQGLEFLIYFQGNSAPDKSGLPSDRFSAERTGGSVSTLTIQRTQQEDSAVYLCVSSLKETQYFGPGTRLLVL.

This clone appeared many times. A junction end diverges from the germline sequence, so it may reflect a read error. The chain uses TRBV7-2 and TRBJ2-5; 7 nucleotides match TRBD2. CDR3 length: 18 residues. Germline CDR1 SGHTA, CDR2 FQGNSA. CDR3 amino acids: CASSLATSSRPDQETRYF. In nucleotides, the CDR3 is TGTGCCAGCAGCTTAGCGACTAGCTCACGACCCGATCAAGAGACCCGGTACTTC.

This clone was counted ten times or more. This rearrangement joins TRBV7-2 to TRBJ2-3; 10 bases are a match to TRBD1. V was pared by 5 bases and J by 5 bases, with 7 bases of the junction left unmatched. The CDR3 is made up of 15 amino acids. CDR1 and CDR2 (germline): SGHTA, FQGNSA. CDR3 in DNA: TGTGCCAGCAGCGGGCGACAGGGGGCTATAGATACGCAGTATTTT. It yields the protein CASSGRQGAIDTQYF.

This clone appeared many times. J is TRBJ2-3 and V is TRBV3-1, with D possibly being TRBD2 (5 bases). Trimming removed 0 bases from V and 8 bases from J, with 12 bases in between. Germline V gives CDR1 LGHDT, CDR2 YNNKEL (reference sequence). CDR3 size: 14 residues. CDR3 protein: CASSQDLSRGTQYF. The CDR3 DNA follows: TGTGCCAGCAGCCAAGATCTTAGCCGGGGTACGCAGTATTTT.

The sample holds many counts of this clone. This sequence joins TRBV24-1 and TRBJ2-3; 11 bases map to TRBD2. CDR1 KGHDR and CDR2 SFDVKD come from the germline V gene. There are 16 residues in the CDR3. Trimming cost V 5 bases and J 5 bases; bases outside gene matches: 8. The CDR3 DNA sequence: TGTGCCACCAGTGGTACTAGCGGGAGTTTTGTAGATACGCAGTATTTT. It encodes CATSGTSGSFVDTQYF.

This clone appeared many times. V is TRBV6-1 and J is TRBJ2-2, with no clear D. CDR1 is MNHNS and CDR2 is SASEGT in the germline V gene. The CDR3 is made up of 15 amino acids. The germline V and J ends were trimmed by 5 bases and 1 base, with 11 bases remaining between them. Written as DNA, the CDR3 is TGTGCCAGCAGTCAAAACCGGCTGAACACCGGGGAGCTGTTTTTT. Its translation is CASSQNRLNTGELFF.

This clone occurred many times. This chain uses TRBV6-1 with TRBJ2-1; 7 nucleotides align to TRBD2. J gave up 5 bases and V 7 bases, and 5 bases lay outside the gene matches. From germline, CDR1 is MNHNS and CDR2 SASEGT. The CDR3 is 13 residues long. The CDR3 DNA reads TGTGCCAGCAATGAGCGGGGCCACAATGAGCAGTTCTTC. As protein: CASNERGHNEQFF.

This clone was counted ten times or more. The chain couples TRBV12-3 or TRBV12-4 to TRBJ2-5, with 7 nucleotides matching TRBD2. The CDR3 runs to 16 residues. Unmatched junction bases numbered 14, after V lost 6 bases and J lost 4 bases. CDR3 DNA sequence: TGTGCCAGCAGCCCCCAGGCGCGGGGGAGGATAGAGACCCAGTACTTC. This codes for CASSPQARGRIETQYF.

The J gene is TRBJ1-1, the V gene TRBV6-1, with D unresolved. V was shortened by 2 bases and J by 6 bases, with 7 bases between the two germline ends. This CDR3 has 12 amino acids. Per germline, CDR1 MNHNS and CDR2 SASEGT. The CDR3 is CASSEMGAEAFF. In DNA form, the CDR3 reads TGTGCCAGCAGTGAAATGGGAGCTGAAGCTTTCTTT.

The chain joins TRBV4-1 to TRBJ2-2, with 7 positions matching TRBD2. Germline trimming cut 4 bases from V and 4 bases from J; bases unmatched to any gene: 3. The CDR3 loop spans 14 amino acids. From germline, CDR1 is MGHRA and CDR2 YSYEKL. This chain's CDR3 is CASSPGLFTGELFF. The CDR3 DNA is TGCGCCAGCAGCCCGGGACTATTCACCGGGGAGCTGTTTTTT.

The chain has TRBV7-2 and TRBJ2-7; 7 nucleotides match TRBD2. J was trimmed by 12 bases and V by 2 bases; bases with no gene match: 10. The V gene's germline CDR1 is SGHTA and CDR2 FQGNSA. This CDR3 has 13 residues. The CDR3 nucleotides read TGTGCCAGCAGCTTAAATATCGGGAGGCAGCCGTACTTC. Translated, it gives CASSLNIGRQPYF.